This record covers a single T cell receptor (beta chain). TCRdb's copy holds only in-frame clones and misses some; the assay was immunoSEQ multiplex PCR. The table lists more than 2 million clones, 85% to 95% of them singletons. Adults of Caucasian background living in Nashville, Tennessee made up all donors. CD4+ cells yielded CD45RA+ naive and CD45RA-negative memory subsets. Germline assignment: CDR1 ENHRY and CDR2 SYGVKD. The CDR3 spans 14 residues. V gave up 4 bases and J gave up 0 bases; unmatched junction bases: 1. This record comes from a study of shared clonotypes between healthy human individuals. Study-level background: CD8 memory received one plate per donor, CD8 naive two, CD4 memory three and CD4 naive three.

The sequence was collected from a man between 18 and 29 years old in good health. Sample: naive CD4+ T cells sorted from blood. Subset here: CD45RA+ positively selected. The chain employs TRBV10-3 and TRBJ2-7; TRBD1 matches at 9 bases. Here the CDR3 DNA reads TGTGCCATCAGTGGGACAGGGGTCTCCTACGAGCAGTACTTC. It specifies CAISGTGVSYEQYF.